The 15 T cell receptor beta chains listed next were all sequenced from one sample in a study of cytomegalovirus exposure and HLA in healthy donors. Using immunoSEQ multiplex PCR, the repertoire was profiled, and TCRdb retains in-frame clones only, with some absent. The sample lists 150,000 to 200,000 clones; almost 85% were seen once. Sequencing was done on a sample of PBMCs. Receptor source: a man aged 25-45 years in good health and CMV-seropositive.

This sequence joins TRBV18 and TRBJ2-7, with 8 bases fitting TRBD2. Germline CDR1 KGHSH, CDR2 LQKENI. V lost 3 bases and J lost 7; bases outside the gene matches: 23. The CDR3 is 19 amino acids. The CDR3 region is CASSPAVREAPQAFGEQYF. As DNA, the CDR3 is TGTGCCAGCTCACCGGCGGTGCGGGAGGCACCACAAGCTTTCGGGGAGCAGTACTTC.

V and J are TRBV6-6 and TRBJ2-3, with no clear D. The germline gives CDR1 MNHNY, CDR2 SVGAGI (reference sequence). Trimming removed 5 bases from V and 5 bases from J, with 8 bases in between. The CDR3 loop spans 12 amino acids. The CDR3 region is CASSAREDTQYF. In DNA, the CDR3 is TGTGCCAGCAGTGCTAGAGAAGATACGCAGTATTTT.

This chain joins TRBV6-1 and TRBJ2-1; 7 bases agree with TRBD1. The CDR3 is 17 amino acids. CDR1 is MNHNS and CDR2 is SASEGT in the germline V gene. Trimming at V came to 4 bases and at J to 1 base, leaving 10 bases not matched to a gene. CDR3 bases: TGTGCCAGCAGTGCGAGAAGAGGGACAGATTCCTACAATGAGCAGTTCTTC. The encoded protein is CASSARRGTDSYNEQFF.

The chain employs TRBV5-1 and TRBJ2-1; the match to TRBD1 covers 10 bases. The germline V gene has CDR1 SGHRS and CDR2 YFSETQ. This CDR3 comprises 18 residues. V shed 0 bases and J 1 base; nucleotides not matched to a gene: 7. The CDR3 sequence is CASSLEETGGLSYNEQFF. The CDR3 DNA reads as TGCGCCAGCAGCTTGGAGGAGACAGGGGGCCTATCCTACAATGAGCAGTTCTTC.

This clone was detected only once. The gene calls are TRBV25-1 and TRBJ1-1, with D uncertain. The CDR3 has 11 residues. V lost 8 bases and J lost 4, with 8 bases in between. CDR1 and CDR2 (germline): MGHDK, SYGVNS. The CDR3 spells CASAVGTEAFF. The CDR3 DNA sequence: TGTGCCAGCGCGGTTGGCACTGAAGCTTTCTTT.

The chain combines TRBV9 with TRBJ2-3; TRBD2 is a possible D gene (5 bases). V lost 4 bases and J 1 base, leaving 13 bases between the germline ends. The CDR3 is 15 residues long. Per the germline V gene, CDR1 is SGDLS and CDR2 is YYNGEE. The CDR3 DNA is TGTGCCAGCAGCCCCCCTGGGCGGGGCACAGATACGCAGTATTTT. Residues: CASSPPGRGTDTQYF.

The rearrangement uses TRBV20-1 and TRBJ2-1; D remains ambiguous. In germline, CDR1 is DFQATT, CDR2 SNEGSKA (reference sequence). V lost 8 bases, J lost 12 bases, and 8 bases lay in between. This CDR3 is 8 amino acids long. The DNA of the CDR3 is TGCAGTCTAAACGGGCAGTTCTTC. It translates to CSLNGQFF.

The chain recombines TRBV6-5 with TRBJ2-7, with TRBD1 identical over 12 bases. Germline loops: CDR1 MNHEY, CDR2 SVGAGI. V was pared by 6 bases and J by 6 bases, with 6 bases of the junction left unmatched. There are 14 residues in the CDR3. In DNA, the CDR3 is TGTGCCAGCAGGCCGGGACAGGGGGCCGCCGAGCAGTACTTC. It encodes CASRPGQGAAEQYF.

In its sample, this clone was seen a few times. The V gene is TRBV2, the J gene TRBJ1-6; 10 nucleotides align to TRBD1. After removal of 7 bases from V and 7 bases from J, the junction contained 4 bases not matched to a gene. The CDR3 has 14 amino acids. In germline, CDR1 is SNHLY, CDR2 FYNNEI. The CDR3 sequence is CASTSGQGNSPLHF. CDR3 coding DNA: TGTGCCAGCACTTCGGGACAGGGGAATTCACCCCTCCACTTT.

The chain has TRBV6-6 and TRBJ1-4; maybe TRBD1 (5 bases). Trimming took 5 bases from V and 8 from J, leaving 15 bases between them. Per germline, CDR1 MNHNY and CDR2 SVGAGI (reference sequence). CDR3 size: 14 residues. CDR3 sequence: CASSPSGAGEKLFF. In nucleotides, the CDR3 is TGTGCCAGCAGTCCCTCGGGAGCAGGGGAAAAACTGTTTTTT.

This clone has a single count. V usage is TRBV18 and J usage is TRBJ2-5; TRBD2 is a possible D gene (6 bases). V lost 6 bases and J 3 bases, leaving 17 bases between the germline ends. Germline values: CDR1 KGHSH, CDR2 LQKENI. CDR3 length: 15 residues. The CDR3 here is CASSPTLGGEETQYF. The CDR3 DNA is TGTGCCAGCTCTCCGACCTTGGGGGGTGAAGAGACCCAGTACTTC.

The chain joins TRBV7-3 to TRBJ2-3; TRBD2 aligns across 10 bases. Germline V gives CDR1 SGHTA, CDR2 FQGTGA. The CDR3 covers 16 residues. The V gene end was trimmed by 4 bases and the J gene end by 2 bases; junction bases not matched to a gene: 6. Here the CDR3 DNA reads TGTGCCAGCAGCTCGATGGGACTAGCGATCACAGATACGCAGTATTTT. Translated: CASSSMGLAITDTQYF.

This chain joins TRBV7-2 and TRBJ2-3; TRBD2 matches 15 bases. Germline V lookup: CDR1 SGHTA, CDR2 FQGNSA. The length of the CDR3 is 18 residues. V trimming: 0 bases; J trimming: 4 bases; junction bases outside the gene matches: 5. CDR3: CASSLARTSGGESDTQYF. CDR3 DNA: TGTGCCAGCAGCTTAGCGAGGACTAGCGGGGGGGAATCAGATACGCAGTATTTT.

The V gene is TRBV7-2, the J gene TRBJ1-5; possibly TRBD1 for D (6 bases). Looked up from germline, CDR1 is SGHTA and CDR2 is FQGNSA. The V end was cut by 5 bases, the J end by 7 bases, with 21 bases between. The CDR3 contains 16 residues. DNA of the CDR3: TGTGCCAGCAGCGCCAGAGGGGGGGCGCAGGGACAGCCCCAGCATTTT. Translating it yields CASSARGGAQGQPQHF. Variable domain in full (rest from reference TRBV7-2 and TRBJ1-5): GAGVSQSPSNKVTEKGKDVELRCDPISGHTALYWYRQSLGQGLEFLIYFQGNSAPDKSGLPSDRFSAERTGGSVSTLTIQRTQQEDSAVYLCASSARGGAQGQPQHFGDGTRLSIL.

This clone was seen a handful of times. This chain uses TRBV19 with TRBJ1-1, with 8 bases identical to TRBD1. V shed 5 bases, J shed 0 bases, and the junction held 5 bases outside the gene matches. The CDR3 runs 15 residues. Germline CDR1 LNHDA, CDR2 SQIVND (reference sequence). The CDR3 spells CASSLRTGLNTEAFF. DNA for the CDR3: TGTGCCAGTAGTCTTCGGACAGGGCTGAACACTGAAGCTTTCTTT.